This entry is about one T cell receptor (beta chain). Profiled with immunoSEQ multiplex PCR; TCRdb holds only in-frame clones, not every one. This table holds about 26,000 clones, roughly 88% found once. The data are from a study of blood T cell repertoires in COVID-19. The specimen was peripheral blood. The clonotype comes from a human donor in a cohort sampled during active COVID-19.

This CDR3 reads CASSIVGAGYGYTF. CDR3 bases: TGTGCCAGTAGTATAGTGGGGGCCGGCTATGGCTACACCTTC. This sequence joins TRBV19 and TRBJ1-2, with TRBD1 as a possible D gene (6 bases). The CDR3 is made up of 14 amino acids. CDR1 is LNHDA and CDR2 is SQIVND in the germline V gene (reference sequence). V gave up 1 base and J gave up 4 bases, with 10 bases separating them.